A single sample is the source of the 30 T cell receptor beta chains below, sequenced in a study of beta chain features in type 1 diabetes. The study's findings and limits: Moderate yet significant TCRB CDR3 shortening was seen in Type 1 diabetes patients in all four CD4+ subsets.

The authors reverse transcribed all of the isolated RNA, so sequencing captured expressed TCRB transcripts. Sequenced by immunoSEQ multiplex PCR; TCRdb stores in-frame clones only, minus some. The data hold 250,000 to 350,000 clones, with over 11% observed a single time. These receptors are not linked to any known antigen. Sequenced: naive CD4+ T cells from blood. These receptors were collected from a man younger than 45 with type 1 diabetes.

For the CDR3, the DNA is TGTGCCAGCAGCCGCGGGACTAGCGGGGAGCTGTTTTTT. This gives the protein CASSRGTSGELFF. This chain joins TRBV7-9 and TRBJ2-2, with TRBD2 identical over 8 bases. The CDR3 loop spans 13 amino acids. Trimming took 5 bases from V and 7 from J; bases not matched to a gene: 3. Germline V gene sequence: CDR1 SEHNR, CDR2 FQNEAQ (reference sequence).

This clone was observed a handful of times. The CDR3 DNA is TGTGCCAGCAGTCCTCAGGGGATGCTCAAGCCCCAGCATTTT. Its protein product is CASSPQGMLKPQHF. V is TRBV2 and J is TRBJ1-5; D is perhaps TRBD1 (6 bases). Trimming pared 5 bases from V and 8 bases from J, leaving 16 bases between. This CDR3 is 14 amino acids long. Per germline, CDR1 SNHLY and CDR2 FYNNEI.

The genes are TRBV15 and TRBJ2-7; D unresolved. V lost 1 base, J lost 4 bases, and 5 bases lay in between. The CDR3 covers 12 residues. Per the germline V gene, CDR1 is LNHNV and CDR2 is YYDKDF (reference sequence). In DNA, the CDR3 is TGTGCCACCAGCAGAGTAGATTACGAGCAGTACTTC. Its translation: CATSRVDYEQYF. The variable domain in full, completed from reference TRBV15 and TRBJ2-7, reads DAMVIQNPRYQVTQFGKPVTLSCSQTLNHNVMYWYQQKSSQAPKLLFHYYDKDFNNEADTPDNFQSRRPNTSFCFLDIRSPGLGDTAMYLCATSRVDYEQYFGPGTRLTVT.

The V call is TRBV18, the J call TRBJ2-1, with 12 bases matching TRBD2. The V and J ends lost 0 bases and 7 bases, in that order; junction bases with no gene match: 7. Germline V gives CDR1 KGHSH, CDR2 LQKENI. The CDR3 contains 17 residues. DNA of the CDR3: TGTGCCAGCTCACCACCTCTAGCGGGAGGGCCGGGGAATGAGCAGTTCTTC. Its protein is CASSPPLAGGPGNEQFF.

A few counts support this clone. This chain links TRBV7-3 with TRBJ2-5; D uncertain. The CDR3 runs 13 residues. Trimming shortened V by 1 base and J by 5 bases, and 8 bases separated the two germline ends. CDR1 and CDR2 from the germline V gene are SGHTA and FQGTGA. In DNA, the CDR3 is TGTGCCAGCAGCTTAAGTGACAAGGAGACCCAGTACTTC. Its translation: CASSLSDKETQYF.

This clone was recorded a few times. The rearrangement links TRBV7-8 to TRBJ1-1; 8 nucleotides line up with TRBD1. V lost 4 bases to trimming and J lost 5 bases; unmatched junction nucleotides: 6. This CDR3 has 14 amino acids. Germline CDR1 reads SGHVS; CDR2 reads FQNEAQ. CDR3 sequence (DNA): TGTGCCAGCAGCTCCTTGAACAGGGGGACTGAAGCTTTCTTT. Residues: CASSSLNRGTEAFF.

The sample holds a few counts of this clone. V and J are TRBV27 and TRBJ1-1; D is unclear. From germline, CDR1 is MNHEY and CDR2 SMNVEV (reference sequence). The CDR3 runs 13 residues. Trimming took 6 bases from V and 4 from J, leaving 12 bases between them. The DNA for the CDR3 is TGTGCCAGCAGCGTGAGGGAGTCCACTGAAGCTTTCTTT. Residues: CASSVRESTEAFF.

The chain couples TRBV9 to TRBJ2-1, with TRBD2 as a possible D gene (6 bases). CDR3 length: 16 residues. From germline, CDR1 is SGDLS and CDR2 YYNGEE. V lost 4 bases and J lost 2, with 16 bases in between. For the CDR3, the DNA is TGTGCCAGCAGCCCCGCGGGACTCCCGACCTACAATGAGCAGTTCTTC. It codes for CASSPAGLPTYNEQFF.

The chain has TRBV27 and TRBJ1-2, with D maybe TRBD1 (5 bases). CDR3 length: 16 residues. Trimming shortened V by 4 bases and J by 3 bases, and 18 bases separated the two germline ends. CDR1 is MNHEY and CDR2 is SMNVEV in the germline V gene (reference sequence). CDR3 in DNA: TGTGCCAGCAGTTCATCAGCAGGGAGGGGCGACTATGGCTACACCTTC. Translated: CASSSSAGRGDYGYTF.

This chain joins TRBV5-1 and TRBJ2-1, with a weak D call TRBD2 (5 bases). Trimming took off 0 bases at V and 2 bases at J, with 12 bases between the two ends. The CDR3 runs to 16 residues. Germline CDR1 is SGHRS and CDR2 is YFSETQ. CDR3 sequence reads: CASSLVFGLTYNEQFF. The DNA for the CDR3 is TGCGCCAGCAGCTTGGTTTTTGGACTTACCTACAATGAGCAGTTCTTC.

This clone was recorded a few times. The chain is built from TRBV10-3 and TRBJ2-7; a weak D match, TRBD1 (6 bases). Trimming took 3 bases from V and 7 from J, leaving 13 bases between them. In germline, CDR1 is ENHRY, CDR2 SYGVKD. The CDR3 contains 13 residues. The CDR3 loop reads CAISESGQREQYF. CDR3 bases: TGTGCCATCAGTGAATCAGGACAGAGGGAGCAGTACTTC.

There are a few counts of this clone. This sequence joins TRBV5-1 and TRBJ2-5; 8 bases fit TRBD1. Germline values: CDR1 SGHRS, CDR2 YFSETQ. After removal of 0 bases from V and 5 bases from J, the junction contained 9 bases not matched to a gene. The CDR3 length is 16 residues. As DNA, the CDR3 is TGCGCCAGCAGCTTGGCCCCAGGGGGCACGACGGAGACCCAGTACTTC. This translates into CASSLAPGGTTETQYF.

The table lists this clone with a few counts. This chain links TRBV30 with TRBJ2-7; 8 nucleotides agree with TRBD1. V shed 0 bases and J 3 bases; nucleotides not matched to a gene: 16. This CDR3 spans 18 amino acids. Per germline, CDR1 GTSNPN and CDR2 SVGIG (reference sequence). CDR3 bases: TGTGCCTGGAGTGTCCCCCCCCGGTTCCAGGGGGCCCTCTACGAGCAGTACTTC. Amino acid sequence: CAWSVPPRFQGALYEQYF.

In this sample, this clone turned up a few times. V is TRBV28 and J is TRBJ1-5; TRBD1 is a possible D gene (6 bases). The V gene's germline CDR1 is MDHEN and CDR2 SYDVKM. Trimming stripped 4 bases from V and 7 bases from J, with 20 bases between. The CDR3 totals 16 residues. As DNA, the CDR3 is TGTGCCAGCAGTTCCTCCGGGCAGGGGATCGGCCAGCCCCAGCATTTT. Its translation: CASSSSGQGIGQPQHF.

This clone occurred a few times. The chain uses TRBV6-5 and TRBJ2-5; D gene uncertain. This CDR3 spans 15 amino acids. The ends were cut back, 0 bases at V and 5 bases at J, with 13 bases in the middle. Germline V gene lookup returns CDR1 MNHEY and CDR2 SVGAGI. The CDR3 region is CASSYSFLSAETQYF. The CDR3 DNA follows: TGTGCCAGCAGTTACTCGTTTCTAAGCGCGGAGACCCAGTACTTC.

The chain joins TRBV7-2 to TRBJ1-5; D gene unclear. CDR3 size: 14 residues. V lost 0 bases and J 1 base, leaving 4 bases between the germline ends. Germline CDR1 SGHTA, CDR2 FQGNSA. CDR3 DNA sequence: TGTGCCAGCAGCTTAGCGGGCAGCAATCAGCCCCAGCATTTT. This codes for CASSLAGSNQPQHF. Variable domain in full (rest from reference TRBV7-2 and TRBJ1-5): GAGVSQSPSNKVTEKGKDVELRCDPISGHTALYWYRQSLGQGLEFLIYFQGNSAPDKSGLPSDRFSAERTGGSVSTLTIQRTQQEDSAVYLCASSLAGSNQPQHFGDGTRLSIL.

This clone was recorded a few times. The rearrangement uses TRBV30 and TRBJ1-1, with a possible D match to TRBD1 (6 bases). The V gene lost 0 bases and the J gene lost 10 bases, with 12 bases spanning the gap. CDR3 length: 12 residues. The germline V gene has CDR1 GTSNPN and CDR2 SVGIG (reference sequence). CDR3 nucleotides: TGTGCCTGGAGTGTTCCAGGGACAAGAGCTTTCTTT. Protein product: CAWSVPGTRAFF.

This rearrangement joins TRBV18 to TRBJ2-7; perhaps TRBD2 as D (6 bases). The germline V and J ends were trimmed by 6 bases and 3 bases, with 12 bases remaining between them. CDR3 length: 13 amino acids. Germline V CDR1 and CDR2: KGHSH, LQKENI. CDR3 amino acids: CASSPQGLYEQYF. CDR3 bases: TGTGCCAGCTCTCCCCAGGGACTCTACGAGCAGTACTTC.

CDR3 residues: CASSLGVAWSYNEQFF. CDR3 bases: TGCGCCAGCAGCTTGGGGGTAGCGTGGTCCTACAATGAGCAGTTCTTC. The chain carries TRBV5-1 and TRBJ2-1, with D perhaps TRBD2 (5 bases). This CDR3 is 16 amino acids long. The ends were cut back, 0 bases at V and 1 base at J, with 11 bases in the middle. Germline V gives CDR1 SGHRS, CDR2 YFSETQ. The full variable domain, with the rest looked up from reference TRBV5-1 and TRBJ2-1, is KAGVTQTPRYLIKTRGQQVTLSCSPISGHRSVSWYQQTPGQGLQFLFEYFSETQRNKGNFPGRFSGRQFSNSRSEMNVSTLELGDSALYLCASSLGVAWSYNEQFFGPGTRLTVL.

The gene calls are TRBV7-9 and TRBJ2-1; possible D gene TRBD1, 6 bases. From germline, CDR1 is SEHNR and CDR2 FQNEAQ (reference sequence). Trimming removed 5 bases from V and 4 bases from J, with 9 bases in between. This CDR3 is built from 13 residues. The CDR3 sequence: CASSGQIYNEQFF. The DNA for the CDR3 is TGTGCCAGCAGCGGACAGATATACAATGAGCAGTTCTTC. The variable domain in full, with the rest retrieved from reference TRBV7-9 and TRBJ2-1, is DTGVSQNPRHKITKRGQNVTFRCDPISEHNRLYWYRQTLGQGPEFLTYFQNEAQLEKSRLLSDRFSAERPKGSFSTLEIQRTEQGDSAMYLCASSGQIYNEQFFGPGTRLTVL.

This clone was seen a few times. The gene calls are TRBV19 and TRBJ2-7, with D tentatively TRBD2 (5 bases). Germline V gene lookup returns CDR1 LNHDA and CDR2 SQIVND (reference sequence). The CDR3 contains 11 residues. Trimming cost V 10 bases and J 2 bases, with 9 bases left between them. The CDR3 nucleotides read TGTGCCACCCGGGGTGCCTACGAGCAGTACTTC. Amino acid sequence: CATRGAYEQYF.

This clone turned up a few times. The rearrangement links TRBV4-2 to TRBJ1-4; tentatively, D is TRBD1 (5 bases). In germline, CDR1 is LGHNA, CDR2 YNFKEQ. The CDR3 covers 15 residues. Trimming took off 4 bases at V and 8 bases at J, with 17 bases between the two ends. The DNA for the CDR3 is TGTGCCAGCAGCCTGACGGGTACCGGGGGAGAAAAACTGTTTTTT. It translates to CASSLTGTGGEKLFF.

This clone was counted a few times. The chain links TRBV5-1 to TRBJ2-6; tentatively, D is TRBD1 (6 bases). From germline, CDR1 is SGHRS and CDR2 YFSETQ. V was clipped by 4 bases and J by 0 bases, with 11 bases between them. This CDR3 comprises 16 residues. CDR3 in DNA: TGCGCCAGCAGCGGGGACATTTTCTCTGGGGCCAACGTCCTGACTTTC. The encoded protein is CASSGDIFSGANVLTF.

This chain uses TRBV30 with TRBJ1-1; 7 nucleotides match TRBD1. The CDR3 loop spans 13 amino acids. The trim removed 5 bases at V and 1 base at J, leaving 4 bases unmatched. The germline CDR1 and CDR2 sequences are GTSNPN and SVGIG (reference sequence). Here the CDR3 reads CAWGGQQNTEAFF. DNA for the CDR3: TGTGCCTGGGGGGGACAGCAGAACACTGAAGCTTTCTTT.

Notes on this clone: This specimen includes other DNA sequences encoding the same CDR3. The V gene is TRBV2, the J gene TRBJ2-7; 7 nucleotides line up with TRBD2. The CDR3 loop spans 15 amino acids. Germline trimming cut 1 base from V and 0 bases from J; bases unmatched to any gene: 3. Germline V gives CDR1 SNHLY, CDR2 FYNNEI. The CDR3 DNA follows: TGTGCCAGCAGTGAAGAGGGCGGGAGCTCCTACGAGCAGTACTTC. It encodes CASSEEGGSSYEQYF.

J is TRBJ1-1 and V is TRBV28, with D perhaps TRBD1 (6 bases). CDR1 is MDHEN and CDR2 is SYDVKM in the germline V gene. This CDR3 region has 16 residues. The V gene lost 5 bases and the J gene lost 1 base, with 17 bases spanning the gap. CDR3 residues: CASSPGGRGENTEAFF. The CDR3, as DNA: TGTGCCAGCAGTCCGGGTGGCAGGGGTGAGAACACTGAAGCTTTCTTT.

The chain links TRBV30 to TRBJ2-2; TRBD1 matches 7 bases. The junction had 2 bases not matched to a gene; V was cut back by 1 base and J by 3 bases. Germline V gives CDR1 GTSNPN, CDR2 SVGIG (reference sequence). The CDR3 is 14 residues long. The CDR3: CAWSDRGDTGELFF. CDR3 nucleotide sequence: TGTGCCTGGAGTGACAGGGGAGACACCGGGGAGCTGTTTTTT.

The rearrangement uses TRBV6-6 and TRBJ1-2, with D maybe TRBD1 (5 bases). V gave up 6 bases and J gave up 4 bases, with 12 bases separating them. Germline lookup yields CDR1 MNHNY and CDR2 SVGAGI (reference sequence). The CDR3 sequence is 13 residues long. The CDR3 coding sequence is TGTGCCAGCAGCCAGACAGATCCCTATGGCTACACCTTC. Its protein product is CASSQTDPYGYTF.

V usage is TRBV7-2 and J usage is TRBJ2-3; possibly TRBD1 for D (6 bases). CDR1 and CDR2 (germline): SGHTA, FQGNSA. The V end was cut by 5 bases, the J end by 4 bases, with 13 bases between. There are 14 residues in the CDR3. CDR3 coding DNA: TGTGCCAGCAGCACCTCCGGACAGCCAGATACGCAGTATTTT. Its protein is CASSTSGQPDTQYF.

This clone was seen a handful of times. The rearrangement joins TRBV9 to TRBJ2-1; 11 bases agree with TRBD2. The trim removed 3 bases at V and 5 bases at J, leaving 1 base unmatched. This CDR3 is built from 14 residues. Looked up from germline, CDR1 is SGDLS and CDR2 is YYNGEE. The CDR3 DNA follows: TGTGCCAGCAGCGCGACTAGCGGGAACAATGAGCAGTTCTTC. Encoded protein: CASSATSGNNEQFF.